This entry lists 10 T cell receptor beta chains sequenced from one sample in a study of blood T cell repertoires in COVID-19. TCRdb's table, derived via immunoSEQ multiplex PCR, lists solely in-frame clones and lacks some. The sample has fewer than 450,000 clones; about 91% are singletons. The source material was peripheral blood. All receptors derive from a woman between 50 and 59 years old with COVID-19, enrolled during active disease.

The chain is built from TRBV11-2 and TRBJ2-7; D is perhaps TRBD1 (5 bases). Germline V gene sequence: CDR1 SGHAT, CDR2 FQNNGV. The CDR3 contains 14 residues. Trimming shortened V by 5 bases and J by 1 base, and 12 bases separated the two germline ends. The CDR3 loop reads CASSETDSSYEQYF. The CDR3 DNA reads as TGTGCCAGCAGCGAGACCGACAGTTCCTACGAGCAGTACTTC.

The chain has TRBV7-8 and TRBJ1-4; tentative D call: TRBD1 (6 bases). Trimming removed 1 base from V and 12 bases from J, with 15 bases in between. The germline gives CDR1 SGHVS, CDR2 FQNEAQ. The CDR3 has 14 amino acids. The CDR3 sequence: CASSLVRGQKELFF. CDR3 sequence (DNA): TGTGCCAGCAGCTTAGTAAGGGGACAAAAAGAACTGTTTTTT.

V is TRBV6-5 and J is TRBJ2-5, with TRBD1 matching over 7 bases. The germline CDR1 and CDR2 sequences are MNHEY and SVGAGI. V trimming: 7 bases; J trimming: 1 base; junction bases outside the gene matches: 6. This CDR3 has 14 amino acids. CDR3 region: CASTPTGSQETQYF. Written as DNA, the CDR3 is TGTGCCAGCACGCCGACAGGGAGCCAAGAGACCCAGTACTTC.

This clone was found once. V gene TRBV2 combines with J gene TRBJ2-1, with 14 bases matching TRBD2. Germline V gene sequence: CDR1 SNHLY, CDR2 FYNNEI. The CDR3 sequence is 19 residues long. J lost 4 bases, V lost 7 bases, and 15 bases had no gene match. CDR3 in DNA: TGTGCCAGCATTTCGACCGGACTAGCGGGGGGCCCGGGGTACAATGAGCAGTTCTTC. This encodes CASISTGLAGGPGYNEQFF.

The CDR3 coding sequence is TGTGCTAGTGGTTTGCAAGGGGGTGGCTATGGCTACACCTTC. The encoded protein is CASGLQGGGYGYTF. The rearrangement joins TRBV12-5 to TRBJ1-2; the D gene is possibly TRBD1 (6 bases). Germline lookup yields CDR1 LGHNT and CDR2 FRNRAP. Between the trimmed V and J ends, which lost 2 bases and 4 bases, there was a span of 11 bases. The length of the CDR3 is 14 residues.

The chain uses TRBV6-6 and TRBJ1-1; D might be TRBD1 (6 bases). CDR1 and CDR2 from the germline V gene are MNHNY and SVGAGI (reference sequence). The CDR3 length is 11 residues. V was cut by 7 bases and J by 7 bases, with 10 bases left in between. CDR3 sequence (DNA): TGTGCCAGCACGGGGGGCGGTGAAGCTTTCTTT. Its protein is CASTGGGEAFF.

The chain employs TRBV19 and TRBJ1-3; TRBD1 is a possible D gene (5 bases). The CDR3 totals 16 residues. Germline assignment: CDR1 LNHDA and CDR2 SQIVND (reference sequence). Trimming cost V 7 bases and J 0 bases, with 16 bases left between them. CDR3 in DNA: TGTGCCAGTACCCCAGGGCAGGTGATCTCTGGAAACACCATATATTTT. Encoded protein: CASTPGQVISGNTIYF.

The chain uses TRBV18 and TRBJ1-1; perhaps TRBD1 as D (6 bases). Germline loops: CDR1 KGHSH, CDR2 LQKENI. Trimming shortened V by 3 bases and J by 8 bases, and 19 bases separated the two germline ends. CDR3 length: 15 residues. In nucleotides, the CDR3 is TGTGCCAGCTCACCGTCTTCGACAGGTTTCATCGAAGCTTTCTTT. This encodes CASSPSSTGFIEAFF.

This sequence joins TRBV19 and TRBJ2-3; D perhaps matches TRBD1 (6 bases). The CDR3 is 16 amino acids. CDR1 LNHDA and CDR2 SQIVND come from the germline V gene (reference sequence). Deletions cut 3 bases from V and 3 bases from J, with 16 bases between. The CDR3 protein is CASSIMAGARTDTQYF. The CDR3 DNA sequence: TGTGCCAGTAGTATTATGGCAGGGGCAAGGACAGATACGCAGTATTTT.

The rearrangement joins TRBV27 to TRBJ1-2; 7 bases are a match to TRBD1. J was trimmed by 3 bases and V by 2 bases; bases with no gene match: 6. The CDR3 runs 15 residues. Germline CDR1 is MNHEY and CDR2 is SMNVEV (reference sequence). The CDR3 sequence is CASSLTPGTDYGYTF. DNA of the CDR3: TGTGCCAGCAGTTTAACCCCGGGGACAGACTATGGCTACACCTTC.